This paragraph reports one T cell receptor beta chain. Its antigen is not known. Germline V lookup: CDR1 SQVTM, CDR2 ANQGSEA. The V end lost 0 bases, the J end lost 1 base, and 11 bases lay between the germline ends. The CDR3 contains 15 residues. The sample is drawn from a study of cytomegalovirus exposure and HLA in healthy donors. Study-level findings and limits: Common viral pathogens were later found to be apparently linked to several of the most significant clusters. Among TCR beta chains, those listed as cytomegalovirus-associated numbered over 150.

The PCR ran on 60 Vbeta and 13 Jbeta primers. TCRdb's copy holds only in-frame clones and misses some; the assay was immunoSEQ multiplex PCR. The sample lists around 200,000 clones; roughly 79% were seen once. Sequenced material: PBMCs. The sequence was collected from a woman aged 30 to 39 in good health and CMV-seropositive. The chain combines TRBV29-1 with TRBJ2-3; TRBD2 might be the D (5 bases). In DNA, the CDR3 is TGCAGCGTTGAAGATTCGCTAGCTGGCACAGATACGCAGTATTTT. Translated: CSVEDSLAGTDTQYF.